This T cell receptor (beta chain) was identified during a study of T cell changes during pregnancy in multiple sclerosis. TCRdb keeps only in-frame clones here, not all; method: immunoSEQ multiplex PCR. The top ten hold 1.5% to 1.9% of the sample, which has around 100,000 clones, roughly 90% seen once. The germline V gene has CDR1 MNHNS and CDR2 SASEGT. This CDR3 has 13 residues. The ends were cut back, 5 bases at V and 2 bases at J, with 9 bases in the middle. The sequencing here drew on peripheral blood, taken in the third trimester of pregnancy. The TCR sequence derives from a female donor with multiple sclerosis, enrolled in a pregnancy study. V gene TRBV6-1 combines with J gene TRBJ2-5; D is perhaps TRBD1 (6 bases). The CDR3 reads CASSLQGQETQYF. The CDR3 DNA is TGTGCCAGCAGTCTACAGGGACAAGAGACCCAGTACTTC.